This is a list of T cell receptor beta chains from one sample in a study of cytomegalovirus exposure and HLA in healthy donors. Measured with immunoSEQ multiplex PCR; TCRdb has only the in-frame clones, and not every one. This table has some 110,000 clones, over 60% appearing once. The sequenced sample consisted of PBMCs. These receptors were collected from a woman aged 18-29 years in good health and CMV-seropositive. CDR3s include the opening cysteine and the closing phenylalanine or tryptophan. Each record gives: CDR3 length, D gene, J gene, V gene, clone size, CDR3 protein, CDR3 DNA. D genes are given only for firm matches. Some rows have no size entry. The others give once, few or many, or a class for an expanded clone.

length: 16; D: -; J: TRBJ2-1; V: TRBV7-3; size: -; CDR3: CASSTQRASSYNEQFF; DNA: TGTGCCAGCAGCACCCAGCGGGCCAGCTCCTACAATGAGCAGTTCTTC
length: 17; D: TRBD1; J: TRBJ2-2; V: TRBV5-1; size: -; CDR3: CASSPGPGQGDTGELFF; DNA: TGCGCCAGCAGCCCAGGTCCGGGACAGGGTGACACCGGGGAGCTGTTTTTT
length: 12; D: -; J: TRBJ1-2; V: TRBV19; size: -; CDR3: CATGVVGLGYTF; DNA: TGTGCCACAGGGGTGGTAGGCCTAGGCTACACCTTC
length: 13; D: -; J: TRBJ1-6; V: TRBV6-5; size: -; CDR3: CASRWAKNSPLHF; DNA: TGTGCCAGCAGATGGGCTAAAAATTCACCCCTCCACTTT
length: 13; D: TRBD1; J: TRBJ1-4; V: TRBV6-5; size: -; CDR3: CASRGTGAEKLFF; DNA: TGTGCCAGCAGAGGGACAGGTGCCGAAAAACTGTTTTTT
length: 12; D: -; J: TRBJ2-1; V: TRBV7-3; size: -; CDR3: CASSPLNGEQFF; DNA: TGTGCCAGCAGCCCCCTGAACGGGGAGCAGTTCTTC
length: 13; D: -; J: TRBJ1-5; V: TRBV12-5; size: -; CDR3: CASGLGGDQPQHF; DNA: TGTGCTAGTGGTTTGGGCGGGGATCAGCCCCAGCATTTT
length: 17; D: -; J: TRBJ1-3; V: TRBV9; size: -; CDR3: CVSSVDIGQLSGNTIYF; DNA: TGTGTCAGCAGCGTAGACATTGGACAGCTCTCTGGAAACACCATATATTTT
length: 13; D: -; J: TRBJ1-1; V: TRBV6-1; size: -; CDR3: CASSETGRHTAFF; DNA: TGTGCCAGCAGTGAGACAGGACGCCATACGGCTTTCTTT
length: 13; D: TRBD1; J: TRBJ2-1; V: TRBV6-5; size: -; CDR3: CASTRTGVGEQFF; DNA: TGTGCCAGCACTCGGACAGGGGTTGGTGAGCAGTTCTTC
length: 14; D: -; J: TRBJ2-7; V: TRBV5-6; size: -; CDR3: CASSPEDPRYEQYF; DNA: TGTGCCAGCAGCCCTGAGGATCCCCGCTACGAGCAGTACTTC
length: 15; D: TRBD1; J: TRBJ2-7; V: TRBV5-1; size: few; CDR3: CASRISGQGSYEQYF; DNA: TGCGCCAGCAGAATATCGGGACAGGGCTCCTACGAGCAGTACTTC
length: 15; D: TRBD1; J: TRBJ1-1; V: TRBV7-8; size: -; CDR3: CASSSFEGASTEAFF; DNA: TGTGCCAGCAGCTCCTTCGAGGGGGCGAGCACTGAAGCTTTCTTT
length: 14; D: TRBD1; J: TRBJ1-1; V: TRBV11-3; size: -; CDR3: CASSSRDRATEAFF; DNA: TGTGCCAGCAGCTCACGGGACAGGGCTACTGAAGCTTTCTTT
length: 13; D: -; J: TRBJ2-1; V: TRBV5-1; size: -; CDR3: CASSLGYLNEQFF; DNA: TGCGCCAGCAGCTTGGGGTACTTGAATGAGCAGTTCTTC
length: 15; D: TRBD2; J: TRBJ2-7; V: TRBV5-8; size: few; CDR3: CASSSGQRETREQYF; DNA: TGTGCCAGCAGCTCGGGGCAGCGGGAAACCAGGGAGCAGTACTTC
length: 15; D: TRBD1; J: TRBJ1-4; V: TRBV5-1; size: -; CDR3: CASRGSGTGYEKLFF; DNA: TGCGCCAGCAGGGGATCAGGGACAGGGTATGAAAAACTGTTTTTT
length: 16; D: TRBD1; J: TRBJ2-7; V: TRBV7-8; size: -; CDR3: CASSSTLDRGHYEQYF; DNA: TGTGCCAGCAGCTCCACATTGGACAGGGGGCACTACGAGCAGTACTTC
length: 12; D: -; J: TRBJ2-3; V: TRBV5-1; size: -; CDR3: CASTSPPNTQYF; DNA: TGCGCCAGCACCAGTCCCCCGAATACGCAGTATTTT
length: 15; D: TRBD1; J: TRBJ2-7; V: TRBV2; size: once; CDR3: CASSSGTGLYYEQYF; DNA: TGTGCCAGCAGTTCCGGGACAGGGCTATACTACGAGCAGTACTTC
length: 17; D: TRBD1; J: TRBJ2-1; V: TRBV7-9; size: -; CDR3: CASSLAIGGVMNNEQFF; DNA: TGTGCCAGCAGCTTAGCGATAGGGGGCGTAATGAACAATGAGCAGTTCTTC
length: 15; D: TRBD1; J: TRBJ1-1; V: TRBV5-1; size: -; CDR3: CASSPEGQGAAEAFF; DNA: TGCGCCAGCAGCCCAGAGGGACAGGGGGCCGCTGAAGCTTTCTTT
length: 14; D: TRBD1; J: TRBJ1-2; V: TRBV14; size: -; CDR3: CASSQWTGYDGYTF; DNA: TGTGCCAGCAGCCAGTGGACAGGGTACGATGGCTACACCTTC
length: 13; D: -; J: TRBJ2-7; V: TRBV25-1; size: -; CDR3: CASSIRGNYEQYF; DNA: TGTGCCAGCAGTATTAGGGGGAATTACGAGCAGTACTTC
length: 13; D: -; J: TRBJ1-5; V: TRBV7-9; size: -; CDR3: CASSLAGGQPQHF; DNA: TGTGCCAGCAGCTTAGCGGGGGGTCAGCCCCAGCATTTT
length: 14; D: TRBD1; J: TRBJ2-7; V: TRBV14; size: -; CDR3: CASRRTGDAYEQYF; DNA: TGTGCCAGCAGGCGGACAGGGGACGCCTACGAGCAGTACTTC
length: 14; D: TRBD1; J: TRBJ1-4; V: TRBV2; size: -; CDR3: CASGGTGGSEKLFF; DNA: TGTGCCAGCGGGGGGACAGGGGGCAGCGAAAAACTGTTTTTT
length: 15; D: TRBD2; J: TRBJ2-1; V: TRBV2; size: -; CDR3: CASLRSSGSTYEQFF; DNA: TGTGCCAGCTTGAGGTCCAGCGGGAGTACTTATGAGCAGTTCTTC
length: 14; D: -; J: TRBJ2-2; V: TRBV5-4; size: -; CDR3: CASSGGPNTGELFF; DNA: TGTGCCAGCAGCGGGGGCCCGAACACCGGGGAGCTGTTTTTT
length: 14; D: -; J: TRBJ2-1; V: TRBV2; size: -; CDR3: CASSETFLGVVQFF; DNA: TGTGCCAGCAGTGAAACCTTTCTCGGGGTGGTGCAGTTCTTC
length: 13; D: -; J: TRBJ1-2; V: TRBV11-1; size: -; CDR3: CASSKQGNYGYTF; DNA: TGTGCCAGCAGCAAACAGGGAAACTATGGCTACACCTTC
length: 16; D: TRBD1; J: TRBJ1-1; V: TRBV5-1; size: -; CDR3: CASSWTGGISNTEAFF; DNA: TGCGCCAGCAGCTGGACAGGGGGGATATCGAACACTGAAGCTTTCTTT
length: 15; D: -; J: TRBJ2-5; V: TRBV4-1; size: -; CDR3: CASSHGNGYQETQYF; DNA: TGCGCCAGCAGCCACGGGAATGGGTACCAAGAGACCCAGTACTTC
length: 13; D: -; J: TRBJ1-1; V: TRBV4-2; size: -; CDR3: CASSQQRRGEAFF; DNA: TGTGCCAGCAGCCAACAACGTAGGGGTGAAGCTTTCTTT
length: 19; D: -; J: TRBJ1-2; V: TRBV13; size: -; CDR3: CASSLTWGVGVHLNYGYTF; DNA: TGTGCCAGCAGCTTAACCTGGGGGGTCGGCGTCCACCTTAACTATGGCTACACCTTC
length: 19; D: TRBD2; J: TRBJ2-6; V: TRBV19; size: -; CDR3: CASSIFSAGATSGANVLTF; DNA: TGTGCCAGTAGTATATTTTCGGCGGGAGCGACCTCTGGGGCCAACGTCCTGACTTTC
length: 15; D: -; J: TRBJ1-1; V: TRBV28; size: -; CDR3: CASSFHRQRKTEAFF; DNA: TGTGCCAGCAGTTTTCATAGACAGCGCAAAACTGAAGCTTTCTTT
length: 15; D: -; J: TRBJ2-2; V: TRBV4-1; size: few; CDR3: CASSQGRQSTGELFF; DNA: TGCGCCAGCAGCCAAGGAAGACAGAGCACCGGGGAGCTGTTTTTT
length: 13; D: -; J: TRBJ1-1; V: TRBV30; size: -; CDR3: CAWSVAGNTEAFF; DNA: TGTGCCTGGAGTGTTGCAGGGAACACTGAAGCTTTCTTT
length: 15; D: TRBD1; J: TRBJ2-3; V: TRBV10-2; size: -; CDR3: CASSAGTGGTDTQYF; DNA: TGCGCCAGCAGTGCGGGGACAGGGGGCACAGATACGCAGTATTTT
length: 14; D: TRBD1; J: TRBJ1-1; V: TRBV18; size: -; CDR3: CASSRNDRVTEAFF; DNA: TGTGCCAGCTCACGAAACGACAGGGTTACTGAAGCTTTCTTT
length: 12; D: -; J: TRBJ2-3; V: TRBV27; size: -; CDR3: CASSFASDTQYF; DNA: TGTGCCAGCAGTTTCGCGTCGGATACGCAGTATTTT
length: 15; D: TRBD2; J: TRBJ2-1; V: TRBV5-1; size: -; CDR3: CASSVGLAGVYEQFF; DNA: TGCGCCAGCAGCGTCGGACTAGCGGGAGTCTATGAGCAGTTCTTC
length: 13; D: -; J: TRBJ1-2; V: TRBV6-5; size: -; CDR3: CASRVGQFYGYTF; DNA: TGTGCCAGCAGAGTAGGACAGTTCTATGGCTACACCTTC
length: 16; D: TRBD2; J: TRBJ2-7; V: TRBV7-8; size: -; CDR3: CASSAGTSGISYEQYF; DNA: TGTGCCAGCAGCGCAGGGACTAGCGGGATCTCCTACGAGCAGTACTTC
length: 16; D: -; J: TRBJ2-2; V: TRBV6-5; size: -; CDR3: CASSYPGLGGTGELFF; DNA: TGTGCCAGCAGTTACCCTGGGTTGGGAGGAACCGGGGAGCTGTTTTTT
length: 14; D: -; J: TRBJ2-1; V: TRBV9; size: -; CDR3: CASSWTGRGNEQFF; DNA: TGTGCCAGCAGCTGGACAGGGAGGGGCAATGAGCAGTTCTTC
length: 13; D: -; J: TRBJ2-5; V: TRBV27; size: -; CDR3: CASSINRQETQYF; DNA: TGTGCCAGCAGTATAAACAGACAAGAGACCCAGTACTTC
length: 16; D: TRBD2; J: TRBJ2-1; V: TRBV7-3; size: -; CDR3: CASSSSGTSSYNEQFF; DNA: TGTGCCAGCAGCTCCTCCGGGACTAGCTCCTACAATGAGCAGTTCTTC
length: 15; D: -; J: TRBJ1-5; V: TRBV28; size: -; CDR3: CASSPHSLSNQPQHF; DNA: TGTGCCAGCAGCCCCCATAGTCTTAGCAATCAGCCCCAGCATTTT
length: 17; D: TRBD1; J: TRBJ2-1; V: TRBV4-2; size: -; CDR3: CASSPSRGTGVNNEQFF; DNA: TGTGCCAGCAGCCCGAGTAGAGGGACAGGGGTAAACAATGAGCAGTTCTTC
length: 14; D: -; J: TRBJ1-3; V: TRBV6-5; size: -; CDR3: CASSSRQGRNTIYF; DNA: TGTGCCAGCAGTTCCCGTCAGGGGCGAAACACCATATATTTT